This TCR beta chain was sequenced during a study of blood T cell repertoires in COVID-19. Study overall: The United States, Italy and Spain supplied acute and convalescent COVID-19 samples.

The CDR3 has 14 amino acids. V was clipped by 5 bases and J by 1 base, with 11 bases between them. CDR1 LGHDT and CDR2 YNNKEL come from the germline V gene (reference sequence). Profiled with immunoSEQ multiplex PCR; TCRdb holds only in-frame clones, not every one. The repertoire includes 95,000 to 150,000 clones, roughly 85% of them detected once, and less than 3.5% sits in the top ten. This chain uses TRBV3-1 (or the pseudogene TRBV3-2) with TRBJ1-2, with D possibly being TRBD1 (6 bases). The sequenced sample consisted of peripheral blood. The TCR originated in a woman of 80 years or more with COVID-19, enrolled during active disease. This CDR3 is CASSAWTDNYGYTF. The CDR3, as DNA: TGTGCCAGCAGCGCCTGGACAGATAACTATGGCTACACCTTC.